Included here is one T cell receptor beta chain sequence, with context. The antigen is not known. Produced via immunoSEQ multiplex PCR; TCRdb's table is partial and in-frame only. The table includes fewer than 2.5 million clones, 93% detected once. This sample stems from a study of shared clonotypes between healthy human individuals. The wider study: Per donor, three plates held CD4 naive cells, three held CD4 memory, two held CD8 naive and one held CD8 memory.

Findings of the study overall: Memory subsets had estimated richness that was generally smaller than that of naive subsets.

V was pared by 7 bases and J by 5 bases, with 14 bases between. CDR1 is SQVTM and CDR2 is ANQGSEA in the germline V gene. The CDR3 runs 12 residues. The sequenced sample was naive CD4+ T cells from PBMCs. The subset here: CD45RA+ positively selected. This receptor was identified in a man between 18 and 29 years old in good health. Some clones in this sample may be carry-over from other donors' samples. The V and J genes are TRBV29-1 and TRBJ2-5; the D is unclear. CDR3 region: CSAETGSETQYF. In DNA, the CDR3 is TGCAGCGCCGAAACCGGGTCCGAGACCCAGTACTTC.